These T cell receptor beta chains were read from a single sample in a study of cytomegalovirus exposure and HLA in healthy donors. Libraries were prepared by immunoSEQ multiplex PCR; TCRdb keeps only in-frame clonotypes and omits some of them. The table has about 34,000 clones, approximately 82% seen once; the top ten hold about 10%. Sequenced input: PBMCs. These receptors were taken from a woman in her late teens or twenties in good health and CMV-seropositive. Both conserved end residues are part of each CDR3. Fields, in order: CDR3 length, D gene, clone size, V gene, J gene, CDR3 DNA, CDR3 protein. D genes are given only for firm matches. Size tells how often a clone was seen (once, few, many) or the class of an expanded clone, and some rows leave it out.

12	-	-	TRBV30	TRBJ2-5	TGTGCCTGGAGAGGAGGGGAAAAGACCCAGTACTTC	CAWRGGEKTQYF
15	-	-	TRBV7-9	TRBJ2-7	TGTGCCAGCAGCGGGGGGTCGCAAGGGGCGCGCGAGCAGTACTTC	CASSGGSQGAREQYF
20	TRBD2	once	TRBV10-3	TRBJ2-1	TGTGCCATCAGTGAGAATCCGGGACTAGCGGGGAGCGGAGCCTTCAATGAGCAGTTCTTC	CAISENPGLAGSGAFNEQFF
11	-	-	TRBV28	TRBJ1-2	TGTGCCAGCGCGAGGGCCTTTGGCTACACCTTC	CASARAFGYTF
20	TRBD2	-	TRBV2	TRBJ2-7	TGTGCCAGCAGTACGAACCGGACTAGCGGGGGGCCCCGGCTATTGGGCGAGCAGTACTTC	CASSTNRTSGGPRLLGEQYF
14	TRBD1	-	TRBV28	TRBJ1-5	TGTGCCAGCAGTTTATATCAGGGGGAGCAGCCCCAGCATTTT	CASSLYQGEQPQHF
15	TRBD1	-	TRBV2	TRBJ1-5	TGTGCCAGCAGTGAGTCCGGGACTCAGGGGGGGCCCCAGCATTTT	CASSESGTQGGPQHF
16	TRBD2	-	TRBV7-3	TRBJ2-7	TGTGCCAGGAGGGTGAGATCCGGGACTACGTACTACGAGCAGTACTTC	CARRVRSGTTYYEQYF
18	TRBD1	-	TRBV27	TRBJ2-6	TGTGCCAGCAGTAACCGGGACAGGGGTGCCTCTGGGGCCAACGTCCTGACTTTC	CASSNRDRGASGANVLTF
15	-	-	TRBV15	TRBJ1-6	TGTGCCACCAGCAGAGATAAGTCTGGAGATTCACCCCTCCACTTT	CATSRDKSGDSPLHF
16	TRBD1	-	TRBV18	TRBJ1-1	TGTGCCAGCTCAGGGCCAAGACAGGGGCACGGCACTGAAGCTTTCTTT	CASSGPRQGHGTEAFF
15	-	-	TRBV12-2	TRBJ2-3	TGTGCAAGTCGCTCCCCGACTCCCCGGCGTTGCACGCAGTATTTT	CASRSPTPRRCTQYF
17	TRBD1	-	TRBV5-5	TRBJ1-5	TGTGCCAGCAGCTTGGGACAGGGGACAAATAGCAATCAGCCCCAGCATTTT	CASSLGQGTNSNQPQHF
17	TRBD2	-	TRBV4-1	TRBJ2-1	TGCGCCAGCAGCCGGGGGACTAGCGGGAGGGCCTACAATGAGCAGTTCTTC	CASSRGTSGRAYNEQFF
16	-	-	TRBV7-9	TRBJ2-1	TGTTCCAGCAGCTTAGTAGGCAGGGTCACTTACAATGAGCAGTTCTTC	CSSSLVGRVTYNEQFF
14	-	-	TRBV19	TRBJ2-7	TGTGCCAGTAGTATGCAGGGGACATCCTACGAGCAGTACTTC	CASSMQGTSYEQYF
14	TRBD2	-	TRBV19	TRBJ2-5	TGTGCCAGTCAAGACCGGGGGGGAGAAGAGACCCAGTACTTC	CASQDRGGEETQYF
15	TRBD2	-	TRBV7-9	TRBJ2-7	TGTGCCAGCAGCTTACCTGGCGGGAGGGCTAGGGAGCAGTACTTC	CASSLPGGRAREQYF
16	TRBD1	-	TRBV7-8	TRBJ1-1	TGTGCCAGCAGCCCTACCATACAGGGGGCAAGCGCTGAAGCTTTCTTT	CASSPTIQGASAEAFF
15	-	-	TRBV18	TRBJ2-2	TGTGCCAGCTCACCATTTACGCCGGACACCGGGGAGCTGTTTTTT	CASSPFTPDTGELFF
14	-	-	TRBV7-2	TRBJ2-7	TGTGCCAGCAGCTTAGTGAGCGGACCCTACGAGCAGTACTTC	CASSLVSGPYEQYF
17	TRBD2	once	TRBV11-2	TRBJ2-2	TGTGCCAGCACCAAAAACCTAGGCGGGAGTGACACCGGGGAGCTGTTTTTT	CASTKNLGGSDTGELFF
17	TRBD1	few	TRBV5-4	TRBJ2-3	TGTGCCAGCAGCTTTCCCGACAGGGCTCTGAGCACAGATACGCAGTATTTT	CASSFPDRALSTDTQYF
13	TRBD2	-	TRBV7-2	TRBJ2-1	TGTGCCAGCAGCCGACCAGGACTAGCGGTGGGGTTCTTC	CASSRPGLAVGFF
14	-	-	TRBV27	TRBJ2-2	TGTGCCAGCAGTTTTTGGGGGGACACCGGGGAGCTGTTTTTT	CASSFWGDTGELFF
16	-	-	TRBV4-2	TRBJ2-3	TGTGCCAGCAGCCAAGAGGGGCAGCCCCGCACAGATACGCAGTATTTT	CASSQEGQPRTDTQYF
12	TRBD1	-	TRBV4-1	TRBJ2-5	TGCGCCAGCAGCCAAACAGGGGATGAGCAGTACTTC	CASSQTGDEQYF
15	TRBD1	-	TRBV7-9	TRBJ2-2	TGTGCCACCGATGGGACAGGGGGGTACACCGGGGAGCTGTTTTTT	CATDGTGGYTGELFF
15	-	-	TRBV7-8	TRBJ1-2	TGTGCCACCCAGCTTAGTGCAGGGTTGAACTATGGCTACACCTTC	CATQLSAGLNYGYTF
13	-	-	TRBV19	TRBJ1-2	TGTGCCAGTAGCCAGGACAGCCTCTATGGCTACACCTTC	CASSQDSLYGYTF
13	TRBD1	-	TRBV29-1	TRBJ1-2	TGCAGCGCTCGACAGGGAGACAACTATGGCTACACCTTC	CSARQGDNYGYTF
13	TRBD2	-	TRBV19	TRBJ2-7	TGTGCCACCGGGACTAGCGGGAGCTACGAGCAGTACTTC	CATGTSGSYEQYF
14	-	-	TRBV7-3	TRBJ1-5	TGTGCCAGCAGCGCCTCCGGGAGCAATCAGCCCCAGCATTTT	CASSASGSNQPQHF